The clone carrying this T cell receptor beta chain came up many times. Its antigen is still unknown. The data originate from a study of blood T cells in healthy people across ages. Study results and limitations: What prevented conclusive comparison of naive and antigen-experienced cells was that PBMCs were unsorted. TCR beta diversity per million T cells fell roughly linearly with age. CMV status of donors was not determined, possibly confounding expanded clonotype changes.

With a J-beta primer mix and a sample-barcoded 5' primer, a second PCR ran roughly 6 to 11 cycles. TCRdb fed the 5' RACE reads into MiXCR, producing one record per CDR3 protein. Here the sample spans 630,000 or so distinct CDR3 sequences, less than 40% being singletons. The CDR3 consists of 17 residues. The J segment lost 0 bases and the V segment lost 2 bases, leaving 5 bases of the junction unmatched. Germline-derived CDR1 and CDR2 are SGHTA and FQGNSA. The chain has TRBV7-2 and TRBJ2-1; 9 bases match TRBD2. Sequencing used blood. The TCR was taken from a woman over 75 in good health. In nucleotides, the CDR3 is TGTGCCAGCAGCTTATCTAGCGGGGCCCTCTCCTACAATGAGCAGTTCTTC. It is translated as CASSLSSGALSYNEQFF. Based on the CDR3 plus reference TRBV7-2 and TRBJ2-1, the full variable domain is GAGVSQSPSNKVTEKGKDVELRCDPISGHTALYWYRQSLGQGLEFLIYFQGNSAPDKSGLPSDRFSAERTGGSVSTLTIQRTQQEDSAVYLCASSLSSGALSYNEQFFGPGTRLTVL.